Listed below are T cell receptor beta chains from one sample, sequenced in a study of T cell responses to AZD1222 COVID-19 vaccine. Profiling relied on immunoSEQ multiplex PCR, and the TCRdb table lists in-frame clones only, not all of them. The sample holds approximately 79,000 clones, 80% to 90% seen once. The material was peripheral blood, obtained on day 0 of AZD1222 vaccination. These receptors originate from an adult in good health. CDR3s include the opening cysteine and the closing phenylalanine or tryptophan. D genes are given only for firm matches. The listing skips clone size in some rows; elsewhere it reads once, few, many or a size class.

D: NA; V: TRBV13; size: NA; J: TRBJ2-2; DNA: TGTGCCAGCAGCCGCCGAGGGTACGACACCGGGGAGCTGTTTTTT; CDR3: CASSRRGYDTGELFF
D: TRBD1; V: TRBV19; size: NA; J: TRBJ1-1; DNA: TGTGCCAGTAGTATAGATGTCGGGACAGGTGAAGCTTTCTTT; CDR3: CASSIDVGTGEAFF
D: NA; V: TRBV7-2; size: NA; J: TRBJ2-2; DNA: TGTGCCAGCAGGCCGGGACAATGGACCGGGGAGCTGTTTTTT; CDR3: CASRPGQWTGELFF
D: TRBD2; V: TRBV19; size: NA; J: TRBJ2-1; DNA: TGTGCCAGTAGTATGGGGGTAGCGGGAGATTGGAATGAGCAGTTCTTC; CDR3: CASSMGVAGDWNEQFF
D: TRBD1; V: TRBV7-9; size: NA; J: TRBJ1-2; DNA: TGTGCCAGCAGCTTATCACGGACAGGGGTGGGTGGCTACACCTTC; CDR3: CASSLSRTGVGGYTF
D: NA; V: TRBV28; size: NA; J: TRBJ2-7; DNA: TGTGCCAGCAGTTTTTGGGGCAGCTATATCTACGAGCAGTACTTC; CDR3: CASSFWGSYIYEQYF
D: TRBD1; V: TRBV6-2/TRBV6-3; size: NA; J: TRBJ1-5; DNA: TGTGCCAGCAGTTACTTGACAGGGAATCAGCCCCAGCATTTT; CDR3: CASSYLTGNQPQHF
D: TRBD2; V: TRBV27; size: NA; J: TRBJ2-5; DNA: TGTGCCAGCAGTTTAAGACTAGCGGGAGAGCAAGAGACCCAGTACTTC; CDR3: CASSLRLAGEQETQYF
D: NA; V: TRBV7-9; size: NA; J: TRBJ1-1; DNA: TGTGCCAGCAGCTTATCGACAACCCTCAGGGGCACTGAAGCTTTCTTT; CDR3: CASSLSTTLRGTEAFF
D: NA; V: TRBV24-1; size: NA; J: TRBJ1-2; DNA: TGTGCCACCAGTGCGGGGGGAAACTATGGCTACACCTTC; CDR3: CATSAGGNYGYTF
D: TRBD1; V: TRBV12-3/TRBV12-4; size: NA; J: TRBJ1-2; DNA: TGTGCCAGCACCTTGGACAGGTTCGGCTACACCTTC; CDR3: CASTLDRFGYTF
D: TRBD1; V: TRBV4-1; size: NA; J: TRBJ1-1; DNA: TGCGCCAGCAGCCAAGCACCCGGGACAGTGAACACTGAAGCTTTCTTT; CDR3: CASSQAPGTVNTEAFF
D: TRBD1; V: TRBV7-3; size: NA; J: TRBJ1-1; DNA: TGTGCCAGCAGCCCAGGGACAGTAAACACTGAAGCTTTCTTT; CDR3: CASSPGTVNTEAFF
D: TRBD1; V: TRBV5-1; size: NA; J: TRBJ2-5; DNA: TGCGCCAGCAGCTCCGGGACAGTACAAGAGACCCAGTACTTC; CDR3: CASSSGTVQETQYF
D: TRBD2; V: TRBV19; size: NA; J: TRBJ2-1; DNA: TGTGCCAGTAGTATCGTTCGCGGGAGGGCCGTATCCTACAATGAGCAGTTCTTC; CDR3: CASSIVRGRAVSYNEQFF
D: NA; V: TRBV7-9; size: NA; J: TRBJ1-4; DNA: TGTGCCAGCAGTCCCCACAGGGCGTCTAATGAAAAACTGTTTTTT; CDR3: CASSPHRASNEKLFF
D: NA; V: TRBV5-1; size: few; J: TRBJ1-2; DNA: TGCGCCAGCAGCTTGGACCGCTATGGCTACACCTTC; CDR3: CASSLDRYGYTF
D: NA; V: TRBV9; size: NA; J: TRBJ2-1; DNA: TGTGCCAGCAGCGGGACCCCACTGGCTTACAATGAGCAGTTCTTC; CDR3: CASSGTPLAYNEQFF
D: TRBD1; V: TRBV5-1; size: NA; J: TRBJ1-1; DNA: TGCGCCAGCAGCTTCGGCCAGGGGGAAAACACTGAAGCTTTCTTT; CDR3: CASSFGQGENTEAFF
D: NA; V: TRBV5-4; size: NA; J: TRBJ2-1; DNA: TGTGCCAGCAGTCAATCAAACAGGGTCTTCGATGAGCAGTTCTTC; CDR3: CASSQSNRVFDEQFF
D: TRBD1; V: TRBV25-1; size: NA; J: TRBJ1-3; DNA: TGTGCCAGCCGAGGGACAGTCTCTGGAAACACCATATATTTT; CDR3: CASRGTVSGNTIYF
D: TRBD1; V: TRBV18; size: NA; J: TRBJ1-2; DNA: TGTGCCAGCTCATTGCAGGGGGTTGGCTACACCTTC; CDR3: CASSLQGVGYTF
D: NA; V: TRBV12-3/TRBV12-4; size: NA; J: TRBJ1-3; DNA: TGTGCCAGCAGTTTAGGGGCTGGAAACACCATATATTTT; CDR3: CASSLGAGNTIYF
D: NA; V: TRBV19; size: NA; J: TRBJ2-2; DNA: TGTGCCAGTAGTATCTCGTCGACTAGGGTCGGGGAGCTGTTTTTT; CDR3: CASSISSTRVGELFF
D: NA; V: TRBV15; size: NA; J: TRBJ2-5; DNA: TGTGCCACCAGCAGAGATCTAGGGCGAGAGACCCAGTACTTC; CDR3: CATSRDLGRETQYF